This is a list of T cell receptor beta chains from one sample in a study of blood T cell repertoires in COVID-19. TCRdb's table, derived via immunoSEQ multiplex PCR, lists solely in-frame clones and lacks some. The repertoire holds about 210,000 clones, with roughly nine tenths as singletons. Input material: peripheral blood. The receptors shown here come from a man in his sixties or seventies with acute or convalescent COVID-19. Each CDR3 is given with its conserved first and last residue. A D gene is named only where the DNA matches it firmly. The size of a clone is reported for some rows only, either as once, few or many, or as a class for expanded clones.

abundance,len,v_gene,j_gene,d_gene,CDR3aa,CDR3nt
once,15,TRBV4-3,TRBJ1-1,.,CASSQDGGKNTEAFF,TGCGCCAGCAGCCAAGATGGAGGGAAAAACACTGAAGCTTTCTTT
.,16,TRBV11-3,TRBJ2-1,TRBD1,CASSPLGGGPYNEQFF,TGTGCCAGCAGCCCCCTAGGGGGCGGCCCCTACAATGAGCAGTTCTTC
few,15,TRBV7-3,TRBJ2-3,TRBD2,CASSPTSESTDTQYF,TGTGCCAGCAGCCCGACTAGCGAGAGCACAGATACGCAGTATTTT
.,16,TRBV28,TRBJ1-3,.,CASSLSGVSSGNTIYF,TGTGCCAGCAGTTTATCGGGGGTTAGCTCTGGAAACACCATATATTTT
.,18,TRBV7-2,TRBJ2-5,TRBD2,CASSLRRLAGIREETQYF,TGTGCCAGCAGCCTCCGGCGGCTAGCGGGAATTAGGGAAGAGACCCAGTACTTC
.,13,TRBV2,TRBJ2-2,TRBD2,CASTREGTGELFF,TGTGCCAGCACCCGGGAGGGTACCGGGGAGCTGTTTTTT
.,17,TRBV7-9,TRBJ1-1,TRBD1,CASSLVQGAAMNTEAFF,TGTGCCAGCAGCTTAGTACAGGGGGCCGCGATGAACACTGAAGCTTTCTTT
.,14,TRBV18,TRBJ1-2,.,CASSPSREGDGYTF,TGTGCCAGCTCACCAAGCAGGGAGGGTGATGGCTACACCTTC
.,15,TRBV19,TRBJ2-1,TRBD2,CASSGPAGVYNEQFF,TGTGCCAGTAGTGGTCCAGCGGGAGTCTACAATGAGCAGTTCTTC
.,16,TRBV4-2,TRBJ2-2,TRBD2,CASSQGLAGNTGELFF,TGTGCCAGCAGCCAAGGACTAGCGGGGAACACCGGGGAGCTGTTTTTT
.,16,TRBV7-9,TRBJ2-3,TRBD1,CASSSGQGASTDTQYF,TGTGCCAGCAGCAGCGGACAGGGGGCGAGCACAGATACGCAGTATTTT
.,12,TRBV29-1,TRBJ1-1,.,CSVTEQNTEAFF,TGCAGCGTCACAGAGCAGAACACTGAAGCTTTCTTT
.,14,TRBV19,TRBJ2-3,.,CASSITGGADTQYF,TGTGCCAGTAGTATCACAGGGGGGGCAGATACGCAGTATTTT
.,15,TRBV7-2,TRBJ1-1,.,CASTSGGRMNTEAFF,TGTGCCAGCACCTCGGGAGGACGAATGAACACTGAAGCTTTCTTT
.,15,TRBV6-5,TRBJ2-7,.,CASSYGAGRSYEQYF,TGTGCCAGCAGTTACGGGGCAGGAAGGTCCTACGAGCAGTACTTC
once,15,TRBV5-6,TRBJ1-1,.,CASSQTYTWDTEAFF,TGTGCCAGCAGCCAGACATACACTTGGGACACTGAAGCTTTCTTT
.,15,TRBV10-2,TRBJ2-1,.,CASSDVGTGNNEQFF,TGCGCCAGCAGTGATGTAGGCACCGGGAACAATGAGCAGTTCTTC
.,14,TRBV6-2/TRBV6-3,TRBJ2-7,.,CASSRGVQNDEQYF,TGTGCCAGCAGTCGCGGGGTACAGAACGACGAGCAGTACTTC
.,14,TRBV19,TRBJ2-2,.,CASKETLNTGELFF,TGTGCCAGTAAAGAGACATTGAACACCGGGGAGCTGTTTTTT
.,14,TRBV10-3,TRBJ1-5,TRBD1,CAISKTGGDQPQHF,TGTGCCATCAGTAAGACAGGGGGCGACCAGCCCCAGCATTTT
.,13,TRBV7-9,TRBJ1-2,TRBD1,CASSSGQGGGYTF,TGTGCCAGCAGCTCGGGACAGGGAGGTGGCTACACCTTC
.,15,TRBV28,TRBJ1-6,TRBD1,CASSSVDRAGSPLHF,TGTGCCAGCAGTTCTGTGGACAGGGCGGGTTCACCCCTCCACTTT
.,14,TRBV6-5,TRBJ1-4,TRBD1,CASKQGATNEKLFF,TGTGCCAGCAAACAGGGGGCTACTAATGAAAAACTGTTTTTT
.,14,TRBV7-9,TRBJ2-7,TRBD1,CASSSRGITYEQYF,TGTGCCAGCAGCTCCAGGGGGATCACCTACGAGCAGTACTTC
.,16,TRBV2,TRBJ2-7,TRBD2,CASRGGTSGRAYEQYF,TGTGCCAGCAGGGGAGGGACTAGCGGGAGGGCCTACGAGCAGTACTTC
.,16,TRBV4-3,TRBJ2-1,TRBD2,CASSQVPAGVLNEQFF,TGCGCCAGCAGCCAAGTCCCCGCGGGAGTCCTTAATGAGCAGTTCTTC
.,14,TRBV6-6,TRBJ1-2,.,CASLASSMEYGYTF,TGTGCCAGCTTGGCCTCCTCGATGGAGTATGGCTACACCTTC
.,16,TRBV19,TRBJ2-1,.,CASSMPYPGWDNEQFF,TGTGCCAGTAGTATGCCCTACCCGGGTTGGGACAATGAGCAGTTCTTC
once,13,TRBV19,TRBJ2-7,.,CASSGRVLHEQYF,TGTGCCAGTAGCGGTCGGGTCTTGCACGAGCAGTACTTC
.,16,TRBV11-2,TRBJ2-1,TRBD2,CASSASIAGGRNEQFF,TGTGCCAGCAGCGCCTCTATAGCGGGAGGGCGTAATGAGCAGTTCTTC
.,16,TRBV4-1,TRBJ1-4,.,CASSQGNPGSHEKLFF,TGCGCCAGCAGCCAAGGAAATCCGGGAAGCCATGAAAAACTGTTTTTT
.,16,TRBV9,TRBJ2-1,.,CASSVHPRSSYNEQFF,TGTGCCAGCAGCGTCCATCCTAGGAGCTCCTACAATGAGCAGTTCTTC
.,13,TRBV6-5,TRBJ2-1,.,CASSYVDSNEQFF,TGTGCCAGCAGTTACGTCGACTCAAATGAGCAGTTCTTC
.,15,TRBV5-6,TRBJ1-2,.,CASSLEGGRAYGYTF,TGTGCCAGCAGCTTGGAGGGAGGGCGGGCCTATGGCTACACCTTC
many,13,TRBV5-1,TRBJ2-7,.,CASSLSSGYEQYF,TGCGCCAGCAGCTTGTCCTCCGGTTACGAGCAGTACTTC
.,15,TRBV6-5,TRBJ2-6,.,CASSTGYSGANVLTF,TGTGCCAGCAGTACAGGTTACTCTGGGGCCAACGTCCTGACTTTC
.,15,TRBV5-1,TRBJ2-7,.,CASSVGGRTNYEQYF,TGCGCCAGCAGCGTCGGAGGCAGGACGAACTACGAGCAGTACTTC
.,15,TRBV7-6,TRBJ1-3,TRBD1,CASSLQGDSGNTIYF,TGTGCCAGCAGCTTACAGGGGGACTCTGGAAACACCATATATTTT
.,17,TRBV4-1,TRBJ2-3,TRBD2,CASSQPSGRAGTDTQYF,TGCGCCAGCAGCCAACCTAGCGGGAGGGCCGGCACAGATACGCAGTATTTT